The entry below gives a single TCR beta chain sequence along with its context. Original data processing: Amplified reference gene primers provided the basis for estimating nucleated cell counts. The protocol was immunoSEQ multiplex PCR, while the TCRdb copy is restricted to in-frame clones and leaves out a portion. The D gene and trimming were derived from the DNA, and the V and J assignments and clone size from that table. Of a few hundred thousand clones in the sample, approximately 85% were seen once. This sample was taken from a study of blood T cell repertoires in COVID-19. The overall study: Samples came from the United States, Italy and Spain, spanning acute and convalescent COVID-19. Nucleic acid was either cDNA or gDNA, and it came from T cells, B-cell-depleted T cells, or PBMCs.

From germline, CDR1 is MNHEY and CDR2 SVGEGT. This CDR3 is 14 amino acids long. After removal of 2 bases from V and 2 bases from J, the junction contained 1 base not matched to a gene. This sequence originates from a woman in her 70s with acute or convalescent COVID-19. The chain recombines TRBV6-2 or TRBV6-3 with TRBJ2-3; 7 bases map to TRBD2. Sequencing was performed on peripheral blood. CDR3 in DNA: TGTGCCAGCAGTTACAAGCGGGACACAGATACGCAGTATTTT. Amino acid sequence: CASSYKRDTDTQYF.